The subject of this entry is one T cell receptor beta chain. There were no patients who had received any treatment before thyroid surgery. The data stem from a study of metastatic and nonmetastatic thyroid tumors. The CDR3 spans 13 residues. V lost 10 bases, J lost 6 bases, and 13 bases lay in between. The germline V gene encodes CDR1 MNHEY and CDR2 SVGEGT. TCRdb re-processed the PCR reads through MiXCR. The table lists 5,500 to 7,500 clones, roughly a third of them singletons. The chain couples TRBV6-2 or TRBV6-3 to TRBJ1-6, with a tentative D call TRBD1 (5 bases). The clonotype comes from a female donor with papillary thyroid cancer or a benign thyroid nodule (not recorded which). Some clones in this sample may be carry-over from other donors' samples. The sample taken for sequencing was tumor tissue. The CDR3 reads CATLPGRNSPLHF. As DNA, the CDR3 is TGTGCCACCCTTCCGGGACGTAATTCACCCCTCCACTTT.